This T cell receptor beta chain originates from a study of T cells in Graves' hyperthyroidism and ophthalmopathy. Study observations and caveats: A model built on 13 V-J features separated ophthalmopathy from stable hyperthyroidism. Researchers found most expanded thyroid clonotypes above 0.001 in blood as well.

The CDR3 sequence is 14 residues long. Germline-derived CDR1 and CDR2 are MDHEN and SYDVKM. Trimming removed 6 bases at V and 9 bases at J, with 15 bases between. In its sample, this clonotype was seen a few times. What it binds is unknown. Patients with ophthalmopathy all had a Clinical Activity Score of at least 3, a NOSPECS grade of at least 4 and duration under 3 months. What was amplified from RNA transcripts were TCR beta CDR3 regions. The primer set for the first-round RT-PCR of the TCR CDR3 was HTBI. TCRdb ran MiXCR on the multiplex PCR reads and lists one entry per CDR3 protein. The sample comprises fewer than 700,000 distinct CDR3 sequences, roughly 17% of which are singletons, and 17% rests with the top ten.

J is TRBJ1-6 and V is TRBV28, with D unresolved. The material sequenced was blood. The TCR comes from a woman aged 18-29 years with Graves' ophthalmopathy. The CDR3 protein is CASSPSIEVSPLHF. The CDR3 region has the DNA TGTGCCAGCAGCCCAAGTATTGAGGTTTCACCCCTCCACTTT. Combining the CDR3 with reference TRBV28 and TRBJ1-6 gives the whole variable domain DVKVTQSSRYLVKRTGEKVFLECVQDMDHENMFWYRQDPGLGLRLIYFSYDVKMKEKGDIPEGYSVSREKKERFSLILESASTNQTSMYLCASSPSIEVSPLHFGNGTRLTVT.